The rows below give T cell receptor beta chains drawn from one sample of a study of control samples from healthy donors and cancer patients. Sequenced by immunoSEQ multiplex PCR; TCRdb stores in-frame clones only, minus some. The table includes some 79,000 clones, approximately 90% detected once. Material: blood. These receptors were taken from a man over 45 in good health. The CDR3 runs from the conserved cysteine through the conserved F or W. The D gene is left open where the match is weak. Clone size is stated in some rows and not others, as once, few, many or a class when expanded.

j_gene: TRBJ1-4
abundance: once
v_gene: TRBV7-9
d_gene: TRBD1
CDR3nt: TGTGCCAGCAGCCCAGGGACAGGGGGAACTAATGAAAAACTGTTTTTT
CDR3aa: CASSPGTGGTNEKLFF

j_gene: TRBJ1-5
abundance: -
v_gene: TRBV3-1/TRBV3-2
d_gene: -
CDR3nt: TGTGCCAGCAGTCCGACCCCAGGGGCAGGTCAGCCCCAGCATTTT
CDR3aa: CASSPTPGAGQPQHF

j_gene: TRBJ2-4
abundance: -
v_gene: TRBV29-1
d_gene: -
CDR3nt: TGCAGCGTCTGGGTAGGGGCTGGCAAAAACATTCAGTACTTC
CDR3aa: CSVWVGAGKNIQYF

j_gene: TRBJ1-4
abundance: once
v_gene: TRBV5-4
d_gene: -
CDR3nt: TGTGCCAGCAGCTTGGAAGGCCTCCCTAATGAAAAACTGTTTTTT
CDR3aa: CASSLEGLPNEKLFF

j_gene: TRBJ2-7
abundance: -
v_gene: TRBV3-1/TRBV3-2
d_gene: TRBD1
CDR3nt: TGTGCCAGCAGCCTCACACAGGGGTGGATTTCCTACGAGCAGTACTTC
CDR3aa: CASSLTQGWISYEQYF

j_gene: TRBJ2-1
abundance: once
v_gene: TRBV7-9
d_gene: TRBD1
CDR3nt: TGTGCCAGCAGGCGAGGACAGGGACTCTACAATGAGCAGTTCTTC
CDR3aa: CASRRGQGLYNEQFF

j_gene: TRBJ1-2
abundance: once
v_gene: TRBV6-1
d_gene: -
CDR3nt: TGTGCCAGCAGTGAAGGGCGGTGGCGAGGCTACACCTTC
CDR3aa: CASSEGRWRGYTF

j_gene: TRBJ2-7
abundance: once
v_gene: TRBV19
d_gene: -
CDR3nt: TGTGCCAGTAGCCGACGGGGCCCGAATCCCGAAAAGGGCGAGCAGTACTTC
CDR3aa: CASSRRGPNPEKGEQYF

j_gene: TRBJ2-7
abundance: -
v_gene: TRBV5-5
d_gene: -
CDR3nt: TGTGCCAGCAGCACCCTTTTCGGGTACGAGCAGTACTTC
CDR3aa: CASSTLFGYEQYF

j_gene: TRBJ2-1
abundance: -
v_gene: TRBV10-1
d_gene: -
CDR3nt: TGCGCCAGCAGTCTGGTGAAGGGGAATGAGCAGTTCTTC
CDR3aa: CASSLVKGNEQFF

j_gene: TRBJ2-7
abundance: few
v_gene: TRBV11-2
d_gene: -
CDR3nt: TGTGCCAGCAGCTTGCTTGGATTTTCTGGGGGGAGTGGCAACGAGCAGTACTTC
CDR3aa: CASSLLGFSGGSGNEQYF

j_gene: TRBJ1-1
abundance: -
v_gene: TRBV5-4
d_gene: -
CDR3nt: TGTGCCAGCAGCTTGTTTAGCGGGAGGAACACTGAAGCTTTCTTT
CDR3aa: CASSLFSGRNTEAFF

j_gene: TRBJ2-5
abundance: -
v_gene: TRBV30
d_gene: TRBD1
CDR3nt: TGTGCCTGGAACCCCACCGGGACAGGGAGGAAGACCCAGTACTTC
CDR3aa: CAWNPTGTGRKTQYF

j_gene: TRBJ1-1
abundance: -
v_gene: TRBV4-1
d_gene: -
CDR3nt: TGCGCCAGCAGCCAATGGAATCAGGTGAACACTGAAGCTTTCTTT
CDR3aa: CASSQWNQVNTEAFF

j_gene: TRBJ2-7
abundance: -
v_gene: TRBV27
d_gene: -
CDR3nt: TGTGCCAGCACTCGCGACAGGTCTTCCTACGAGCAGTACTTC
CDR3aa: CASTRDRSSYEQYF

j_gene: TRBJ2-5
abundance: -
v_gene: TRBV5-1
d_gene: -
CDR3nt: TGCGCCAGCAGAGTGATGCCGGGCCAAGAGACCCAGTACTTC
CDR3aa: CASRVMPGQETQYF

j_gene: TRBJ1-5
abundance: -
v_gene: TRBV2
d_gene: TRBD1
CDR3nt: TGTGCCAGCAGGGATACAGGACAGGAGGGGGGATCTAGCAATCAGCCCCAGCATTTT
CDR3aa: CASRDTGQEGGSSNQPQHF

j_gene: TRBJ2-7
abundance: -
v_gene: TRBV27
d_gene: TRBD1
CDR3nt: TGTGCCAGCAGTGTCCTTGCCGGGACAGGGGGAGCTCCGGGCCACTACGAGCAGTACTTC
CDR3aa: CASSVLAGTGGAPGHYEQYF

j_gene: TRBJ1-2
abundance: -
v_gene: TRBV20-1
d_gene: TRBD1
CDR3nt: TGCAGTGCTAGTAGACAGGGAGGGGTTGGCTACACCTTC
CDR3aa: CSASRQGGVGYTF

j_gene: TRBJ2-7
abundance: -
v_gene: TRBV15
d_gene: -
CDR3nt: TGTGCCACCAGCAGTCTGGACGGGTTCTCCTACGAGCAGTACTTC
CDR3aa: CATSSLDGFSYEQYF

j_gene: TRBJ1-3
abundance: -
v_gene: TRBV11-2
d_gene: -
CDR3nt: TGTGCCAGCAGCTTAGTCGGTCCAGCCGCCTCTGGAAACACCATATATTTT
CDR3aa: CASSLVGPAASGNTIYF

j_gene: TRBJ1-2
abundance: -
v_gene: TRBV29-1
d_gene: TRBD1
CDR3nt: TGCAGCGTTGGGACAGGTAATTTGGATGGCTACACCTTC
CDR3aa: CSVGTGNLDGYTF

j_gene: TRBJ2-1
abundance: -
v_gene: TRBV19
d_gene: -
CDR3nt: TGTGCCAGTAGTATAAAGGACCGCTCCTACAATGAGCAGTTCTTC
CDR3aa: CASSIKDRSYNEQFF

j_gene: TRBJ1-6
abundance: -
v_gene: TRBV9
d_gene: -
CDR3nt: TGTGCCAGCAGCCCCGGGGGAGCCCGAAGGGATTCACCCCTCCACTTT
CDR3aa: CASSPGGARRDSPLHF

j_gene: TRBJ2-5
abundance: -
v_gene: TRBV9
d_gene: -
CDR3nt: TGTGCCAGCAGCCCCCCACAGGGTCGAACCCAGTACTTC
CDR3aa: CASSPPQGRTQYF

j_gene: TRBJ2-3
abundance: -
v_gene: TRBV7-9
d_gene: -
CDR3nt: TGTGCCGGAACATACCAGTCGATCACAGATACGCAGTATTTT
CDR3aa: CAGTYQSITDTQYF

j_gene: TRBJ1-6
abundance: -
v_gene: TRBV5-1
d_gene: TRBD1
CDR3nt: TGCGCCAGCACCCTGTCCGGGACAGGGGGAAATTCACCCCTCCACTTT
CDR3aa: CASTLSGTGGNSPLHF

j_gene: TRBJ2-5
abundance: few
v_gene: TRBV25-1
d_gene: TRBD1
CDR3nt: TGTGCCAGCAGTGAAAATCGTGTAGGGGGCAGGGGGGAGACCCAGTACTTC
CDR3aa: CASSENRVGGRGETQYF

j_gene: TRBJ1-4
abundance: -
v_gene: TRBV30
d_gene: -
CDR3nt: TGTGCCTGGTGCCACACCGGGTGTTTTTTT
CDR3aa: CAWCHTGCFF

j_gene: TRBJ2-2
abundance: -
v_gene: TRBV12-5
d_gene: -
CDR3nt: TGTGCTAGTGGTTTGACCTACCTTGACAGCCCCCTGAACACCGGGGAGCTGTTTTTT
CDR3aa: CASGLTYLDSPLNTGELFF

j_gene: TRBJ1-6
abundance: -
v_gene: TRBV18
d_gene: TRBD1
CDR3nt: TGTGCCAGCTCAACCTTGGGGACAGGCTCCTATAATTCACCCCTCCACTTT
CDR3aa: CASSTLGTGSYNSPLHF

j_gene: TRBJ2-5
abundance: -
v_gene: TRBV30
d_gene: -
CDR3nt: TGTGCCTGGAGCAGAGTCCTGCAAGAGACCCAGTACTTC
CDR3aa: CAWSRVLQETQYF

j_gene: TRBJ2-3
abundance: -
v_gene: TRBV15
d_gene: -
CDR3nt: TGTGCCACCAGCAGAGATGGCTATACGCAGTATTTT
CDR3aa: CATSRDGYTQYF

j_gene: TRBJ1-2
abundance: -
v_gene: TRBV19
d_gene: -
CDR3nt: TGTGCCAGTAGCGGCCCGATGGGGGGGTTGAGGTATGGCTACACCTTC
CDR3aa: CASSGPMGGLRYGYTF

j_gene: TRBJ2-7
abundance: -
v_gene: TRBV9
d_gene: TRBD1
CDR3nt: TGTGCCAGCAGCGTAGAGGCAGGGGGCGACGAGCAGTACTTC
CDR3aa: CASSVEAGGDEQYF

j_gene: TRBJ2-7
abundance: -
v_gene: TRBV2
d_gene: -
CDR3nt: TGTGCCACCAGGGGTGGGAGGACCCGTGAGAGGTACGAGCAGTACTTC
CDR3aa: CATRGGRTRERYEQYF

j_gene: TRBJ2-4
abundance: -
v_gene: TRBV27
d_gene: TRBD1
CDR3nt: TGTGCCAGCAGTTTAGGGCCAGGGGGCCTAGACATTCAGTACTTC
CDR3aa: CASSLGPGGLDIQYF

j_gene: TRBJ2-1
abundance: -
v_gene: TRBV9
d_gene: TRBD2
CDR3nt: TGTGCCTCGTTCGCCCCCCTAGCGGGGGTCTTGGAGCAGTTCTTC
CDR3aa: CASFAPLAGVLEQFF

j_gene: TRBJ1-6
abundance: -
v_gene: TRBV6-5
d_gene: -
CDR3nt: TGTGCCAGCAGAAGGAACCTGGAAGCGCCCCTCCACTTT
CDR3aa: CASRRNLEAPLHF

j_gene: TRBJ1-3
abundance: -
v_gene: TRBV11-2
d_gene: -
CDR3nt: TGTGCCAGCAGCTTACGGGAGGGCATGAGGGACACCATATATTTT
CDR3aa: CASSLREGMRDTIYF

j_gene: TRBJ2-1
abundance: -
v_gene: TRBV5-5
d_gene: TRBD1
CDR3nt: TGTGCCAGCAGCCCAAGACAGGGGCCCTACAATGAGCAGTTCTTC
CDR3aa: CASSPRQGPYNEQFF

j_gene: TRBJ1-2
abundance: -
v_gene: TRBV2
d_gene: -
CDR3nt: TGTGCCAGCAGTGACCGGTATGGCTACACCTTC
CDR3aa: CASSDRYGYTF